Below are 25 T cell receptor beta chains sequenced from a single sample in a study of CD8 T cells in ankylosing spondylitis. TCRdb recomputed calls from the 5' RACE reads with MiXCR, one row per CDR3 protein. Of about 180,000 distinct CDR3 sequences listed, 9.5% to 10% were seen once; the top ten hold about 15%. Source material: blood, either unsorted or a sorted T cell fraction (not recorded which). The receptors originated from a female donor with ankylosing spondylitis or in good health (not recorded which).

The V gene is TRBV12-3 or TRBV12-4, the J gene TRBJ2-3; 8 nucleotides align to TRBD2. J gave up 6 bases and V 6 bases, and 11 bases lay outside the gene matches. This CDR3 is 15 amino acids long. CDR3 coding DNA: TGTGCCAGCAGCCTTACTAGCGGAGGGGGGGATACGCAGTATTTT. Amino acids: CASSLTSGGGDTQYF.

This clonotype showed up many times. CDR3 in amino acids: CASSLNLGNTEAFF. The CDR3 coding sequence is TGTGCCAGCAGCCTAAACTTGGGAAACACTGAAGCTTTCTTT. V is TRBV7-9 and J is TRBJ1-1; D unresolved. CDR3 length: 14 amino acids. The V gene lost 5 bases and the J gene lost 2 bases, with 12 bases spanning the gap. Germline values: CDR1 SEHNR, CDR2 FQNEAQ (reference sequence).

This clonotype came up a few times. The rearrangement uses TRBV3-1 and TRBJ2-3; no definite D call. CDR1 LGHDT and CDR2 YNNKEL come from the germline V gene (reference sequence). This CDR3 region has 13 residues. Trimming shortened V by 0 bases and J by 4 bases, and 5 bases separated the two germline ends. This CDR3 reads CASSQDLSDTQYF. DNA for the CDR3: TGTGCCAGCAGCCAAGACCTCTCAGATACGCAGTATTTT.

This clonotype was detected a few times. The chain combines TRBV12-3 or TRBV12-4 with TRBJ2-1; 11 bases line up with TRBD2. CDR3 length: 13 amino acids. Losses at the gene ends were 6 bases for V and 8 bases for J; bases not matched to a gene: 3. The CDR3 nucleotides are TGTGCCAGCAGACTAGCGGGAGCGGATGAGCAGTTCTTC. Its translation: CASRLAGADEQFF.

The J gene is TRBJ2-1, the V gene TRBV4-3, with TRBD2 identical over 9 bases. V lost 0 bases to trimming and J lost 0 bases; unmatched junction nucleotides: 3. This CDR3 is built from 17 residues. Germline CDR1 reads LGHNA; CDR2 reads YSLEER. The CDR3 region has the DNA TGCGCCAGCAGCCAAGAAAGAGCGGGAGGCTCCTACAATGAGCAGTTCTTC. It is translated as CASSQERAGGSYNEQFF.

V gene TRBV3-1 combines with J gene TRBJ2-1; D possibly corresponds to TRBD2 (5 bases). The V gene lost 1 base and the J gene lost 15 bases, with 16 bases spanning the gap. The CDR3 length is 13 residues. Germline V gives CDR1 LGHDT, CDR2 YNNKEL (reference sequence). The CDR3 nucleotides read TGTGCCAGCAGCCAAGCTACCCACGATGCGGGGTTCTTC. Its protein is CASSQATHDAGFF.

This clonotype was recorded many times. The chain joins TRBV29-1 to TRBJ2-1; TRBD1 matches 11 bases. The ends lost 3 bases at V and 3 bases at J; junction bases unmatched: 10. The germline V gene has CDR1 SQVTM and CDR2 ANQGSEA. The CDR3 contains 17 residues. This CDR3 is CSVDALGQGAYYNEQFF. The CDR3, as DNA: TGCAGCGTTGATGCACTCGGACAGGGGGCGTACTACAATGAGCAGTTCTTC.

The chain links TRBV20-1 to TRBJ2-7; 9 nucleotides agree with TRBD1. V was pared by 0 bases and J by 4 bases, with 7 bases of the junction left unmatched. There are 15 residues in the CDR3. The germline V gene encodes CDR1 DFQATT and CDR2 SNEGSKA (reference sequence). The CDR3 spells CSARDSGTGIYEQYF. Here the CDR3 DNA reads TGCAGTGCTAGAGACTCCGGGACAGGGATTTACGAGCAGTACTTC.

This clonotype occurred a few times. The chain employs TRBV6-5 and TRBJ2-5; D is perhaps TRBD1 or TRBD2 (5 bases each). The CDR3 runs to 16 residues. Germline CDR1 reads MNHEY; CDR2 reads SVGAGI. V shed 4 bases and J shed 5 bases, with 20 bases lying between them. CDR3 region: CASSWGGADGGETQYF. The CDR3, as DNA: TGTGCCAGCAGTTGGGGTGGGGCGGATGGCGGGGAGACCCAGTACTTC.

This clonotype was detected ten times or more. The J gene is TRBJ2-7, the V gene TRBV6-5; 8 nucleotides match TRBD2. Unmatched junction bases numbered 6, after V lost 2 bases and J lost 3 bases. CDR1 is MNHEY and CDR2 is SVGAGI in the germline V gene. The CDR3 consists of 15 residues. CDR3 residues: CASSYIAGSYYEQYF. CDR3 DNA sequence: TGTGCCAGCAGTTACATAGCGGGGTCTTACTACGAGCAGTACTTC.

A few counts support this clonotype. The gene calls are TRBV19 and TRBJ2-1, with D perhaps assigned TRBD1 or TRBD2 (5 bases each). The CDR3 is 15 amino acids. Germline lookup yields CDR1 LNHDA and CDR2 SQIVND (reference sequence). Trimming removed 2 bases at V and 0 bases at J, with 8 bases between. The CDR3 region is CASSISGLSYNEQFF. The DNA of the CDR3 is TGTGCCAGTAGTATATCGGGGCTCTCCTACAATGAGCAGTTCTTC.

This clonotype has a count of ten or more. The chain combines TRBV4-2 with TRBJ2-1; 10 bases are a match to TRBD2. V gave up 1 base and J gave up 8 bases; unmatched junction bases: 8. From germline, CDR1 is LGHNA and CDR2 YNFKEQ. The CDR3 is made up of 16 amino acids. DNA of the CDR3: TGTGCCAGCAGCCAAGTGGGTAGCGGGAGGCCTCATGAGCAGTTCTTC. Translation gives CASSQVGSGRPHEQFF.

This clonotype occurred once. V is TRBV2 and J is TRBJ2-7, with TRBD2 matching over 9 bases. Germline-derived CDR1 and CDR2 are SNHLY and FYNNEI. The trim removed 9 bases at V and 6 bases at J, leaving 18 bases unmatched. This CDR3 is built from 16 residues. The CDR3 sequence is CASRTPGTSPRGEQYF. The CDR3 coding sequence is TGTGCCAGTCGCACCCCGGGGACTAGCCCAAGGGGCGAGCAGTACTTC. Variable domain in full (rest from reference TRBV2 and TRBJ2-7): EPEVTQTPSHQVTQMGQEVILRCVPISNHLYFYWYRQILGQKVEFLVSFYNNEISEKSEIFDDQFSVERPDGSNFTLKIRSTKLEDSAMYFCASRTPGTSPRGEQYFGPGTRLTVT.

The V call is TRBV3-1, the J call TRBJ2-5; 7 nucleotides align to TRBD1. Unmatched junction bases numbered 10, after V lost 1 base and J lost 5 bases. Germline-derived CDR1 and CDR2 are LGHDT and YNNKEL (reference sequence). The CDR3 extends over 16 amino acids. As DNA, the CDR3 is TGTGCCAGCAGCCAAGTACAGACAGGGCGATGGGAGACCCAGTACTTC. Translated, it gives CASSQVQTGRWETQYF.

The chain employs TRBV7-9 and TRBJ2-7; D could derive from TRBD1 or TRBD2 (5 bases each). Trimming removed 7 bases at V and 6 bases at J, with 16 bases between. Germline CDR1 reads SEHNR; CDR2 reads FQNEAQ (reference sequence). The CDR3 has 13 residues. In DNA, the CDR3 is TGTGCCAGCAACCTAAGCCCCGGGGCCGAGCAGTACTTC. It codes for CASNLSPGAEQYF.

This clonotype was detected a few times. This chain links TRBV25-1 with TRBJ2-4; maybe TRBD2 (7 bases). Trimming cost V 8 bases and J 8 bases, with 13 bases left between them. Looked up from germline, CDR1 is MGHDK and CDR2 is SYGVNS. The CDR3 covers 12 residues. For the CDR3, the DNA is TGTGCCAGCCCGGGGGCGGGGGACATTCAGTACTTC. Its protein product is CASPGAGDIQYF.

The chain joins TRBV27 to TRBJ2-7; the match to TRBD1 covers 7 bases. The CDR3 has 14 amino acids. Germline loops: CDR1 MNHEY, CDR2 SMNVEV (reference sequence). V trimming: 3 bases; J trimming: 4 bases; junction bases outside the gene matches: 6. The CDR3 DNA is TGTGCCAGCAGTTTGTCAGGGACAGTATACGAGCAGTACTTC. It codes for CASSLSGTVYEQYF.

On this clonotype: It may be a read error: a sequence one base away is much more abundant. Written as DNA, the CDR3 is TGTGCCAGCAGTTTACGTGGAGGGGCCTACAATGAGCAGTTCTTC. It is translated as CASSLRGGAYNEQFF. V gene TRBV12-3 or TRBV12-4 combines with J gene TRBJ2-1; a weak D match, TRBD2 (6 bases). CDR3 size: 15 residues. Trimming pared 2 bases from V and 2 bases from J, leaving 10 bases between.

The chain employs TRBV28 and TRBJ1-5; a weak D match, TRBD1 (5 bases). The CDR3 contains 13 residues. Germline lookup yields CDR1 MDHEN and CDR2 SYDVKM. Trimming took 5 bases from V and 9 from J, leaving 14 bases between them. DNA for the CDR3: TGTGCCAGCAGTCCCGGGACCGAGGGGCCCCAGCATTTT. Translating gives CASSPGTEGPQHF. The full variable domain, completed using reference TRBV28 and TRBJ1-5, is DVKVTQSSRYLVKRTGEKVFLECVQDMDHENMFWYRQDPGLGLRLIYFSYDVKMKEKGDIPEGYSVSREKKERFSLILESASTNQTSMYLCASSPGTEGPQHFGDGTRLSIL.

Only a few counts were recorded for this clonotype. The V gene is TRBV5-5, the J gene TRBJ2-3, with a weak D call TRBD2 (5 bases). Germline lookup yields CDR1 SGHKS and CDR2 YYEKEE (reference sequence). V dropped 4 bases and J dropped 4 bases, with 13 bases sitting between them. The CDR3 consists of 14 residues. The CDR3 DNA follows: TGTGCCAGCAGCCCAACTAGACGGGCAGATACGCAGTATTTT. This encodes CASSPTRRADTQYF.

This chain joins TRBV15 and TRBJ2-4, with unresolved D. The length of the CDR3 is 14 residues. CDR1 is LNHNV and CDR2 is YYDKDF in the germline V gene (reference sequence). Trimming took off 6 bases at V and 3 bases at J, with 12 bases between the two ends. The CDR3 protein is CATSTDSHKNIQYF. CDR3 coding DNA: TGTGCCACCAGTACAGATTCCCACAAAAACATTCAGTACTTC.

This clonotype occurred a few times. CDR3 bases: TGTGCCAGCAGTGAAGTTGGGTACAGGGATGATGACACTGAAGCTTTCTTT. It specifies CASSEVGYRDDDTEAFF. The chain recombines TRBV6-1 with TRBJ1-1; TRBD1 is a possible D gene (6 bases). The CDR3 length is 17 residues. Trimming stripped 1 base from V and 3 bases from J, with 18 bases between. Germline CDR1 MNHNS, CDR2 SASEGT.

There are many counts of this clonotype. The chain joins TRBV5-1 to TRBJ2-7; perhaps TRBD1 as D (5 bases). This CDR3 has 14 amino acids. Trimming took 4 bases from V and 2 from J, leaving 13 bases between them. Looked up from germline, CDR1 is SGHRS and CDR2 is YFSETQ. The CDR3 coding sequence is TGCGCCAGCAGCCAGGGCGGCGGTACCTACGAGCAGTACTTC. Translated: CASSQGGGTYEQYF.

This sequence joins TRBV12-3 or TRBV12-4 and TRBJ2-3; D possibly corresponds to TRBD2 (6 bases). This CDR3 contains 13 residues. Trimming removed 5 bases at V and 3 bases at J, with 9 bases between. This CDR3 is CASSLGLTDTQYF. The CDR3 bases are TGTGCCAGCAGTCTGGGACTTACAGATACGCAGTATTTT.

This clonotype was picked up a small number of times. J is TRBJ2-1 and V is TRBV12-3 or TRBV12-4; 13 positions agree with TRBD2. V dropped 7 bases and J dropped 9; count of bases not matched to a gene: 9. The CDR3 has 15 residues. In DNA, the CDR3 is TGTGCCAGCAAACCCGGGACTAGCGGGAATATTGAGCAGTTCTTC. It is translated as CASKPGTSGNIEQFF.